The entry below describes one TCR beta chain. No cognate antigen has been identified for it. The sample holds no much larger clone one base away, and base qualities are not on file. Reading from cysteine to phenylalanine, the CDR3 counts 17 amino acids. Only the CDR3 region is kept as DNA, spanning 51 bases read in frame from base 1. As encoded in the germline V gene, CDR1 is KGHSH while CDR2 is LQKENI. The V end gives up 6 bases and the J end 6 bases, leaving 13 bases in the junction not matched to a gene. This specimen comes from a study of blood T cell repertoires in COVID-19 (dated by TCRdb to about 2020). For context, the study as a whole: Samples from collaborators originated in the United States, Italy and Spain and spanned both the acute and convalescent phases of COVID-19. The material from the prospective study consisted of cDNA or gDNA derived from T cells, B-cell-depleted T cells, or PBMCs. Samples were obtained from the ongoing ImmuneRACE study (first 160 participants) and from 1,254 subjects provided by 6 global collaborators. A de-identified subject ID, COVID-19 status, age in years and sex were almost always included in the sample metadata. The dataset comprised deeply sampled blood TCRbeta repertoires from subjects exposed to, actively infected with, or recovered from COVID-19. The repertoires were released in a freely available public database meant as a resource for research on the immune response to SARS-CoV-2. Where available, HLA class I and class II types were obtained from metadata supplied by the sample provider rather than from assay-based typing.

TCRbeta CDR3 regions were amplified from genomic DNA using the immunoSEQ Assay, a bias-controlled multiplex PCR. The paper's processing steps were these. The number of nucleated cells in each sample was estimated from the amplification of reference gene primers within the assay. To quantify the absolute abundance of each unique TCRbeta CDR3 rearrangement, sequence reads were collapsed and filtered. For each sample, productive Simpson clonality was calculated as the square root of Simpson's diversity index across productive rearrangements. Drawn from immuneACCESS, this table holds only the in-frame rearrangements with V and J called that TCRdb kept. Clones are partly lost; checked studies trace under half to an unresolved V gene and leave the rest unexplained. D and trimming were read from the DNA, whereas the V and J calls and clone size are those reported in that table. The sample data list around 200,000 clones, and approximately 90% of these were observed just once. 1.2% of the sample rests with the top ten.

What the study reported, not specific to this receptor: The quantity of clinical and demographic metadata differed by source and by participant and was supplied without curation.

Participants in the prospective study were enrolled through a virtual design, were aged roughly 18 to 100 years, and lived in 24 United States geographic areas. Cohort assignment in the prospective study relied on participant-reported clinical history from a screening survey and a study questionnaire. For ImmuneRACE Cohort 3, a participant was defined as recovered based on two consecutive negative NP/OP PCR tests, clearance by a healthcare professional, or resolution of symptoms. In the prospective study, whole blood, serum and a nasopharyngeal or oropharyngeal swab were collected from each participant by mobile phlebotomists. Additional blood draws and questionnaires over an approximately two-month period could optionally be provided by prospective study participants. Before DNA extraction, prospective study blood samples were shipped either frozen or at room temperature.

The receptor was isolated from a man aged 25 to 40 who had recovered from COVID-19. The chain links TRBV18 with TRBJ2-2; 10 bases in the junction line up with TRBD1. The specimen was PBMCs or T cells enriched from blood (not recorded which). Here the CDR3 is given as CASSRSAGTGDAGELFF. The DNA reads as follows: TGTGCCAGCTCCCGATCCGCCGGGACAGGGGATGCCGGGGAGCTGTTTTTT.